This TCR beta chain was recorded in a study of cytomegalovirus exposure and HLA in healthy donors. General study points: Most sequenced TCRs were rare (though some public TCRs occurred in many donors). Per a prior analysis, the majority of TCR beta V segments were productive roughly 87% or roughly 30% of the time. Reportedly, TCR beta sequences accurately predicted HLA-A and HLA-B alleles in most subjects.

Regarding this clone: Antigen unknown.

CDR1 WNHNN and CDR2 SYGVQD come from the germline V gene (reference sequence). V dropped 6 bases and J dropped 2; count of bases not matched to a gene: 3. The CDR3 runs 15 residues. The PCR ran on 60 Vbeta and 13 Jbeta primers. Per the study methods: Unique TCR beta chains totaled some 80 million in a later count, with approximately 11 million of them shared. TCRdb's copy holds only in-frame clones and misses some; the assay was immunoSEQ multiplex PCR. The V and J calls and the clone size are those of that table, but D and trimming were determined from the DNA. The sample includes around 99,000 clones, roughly two thirds of them seen just once.

The clonotype was recovered from a woman aged 25 to 39 in good health and CMV-seronegative. The chain joins TRBV10-1 to TRBJ2-5, with TRBD2 identical over 13 bases. The specimen was PBMCs. The CDR3 nucleotides read TGCGCCAGCAGCGTACTAGCGGGAGGGCAAGAGACCCAGTACTTC. Protein sequence: CASSVLAGGQETQYF.